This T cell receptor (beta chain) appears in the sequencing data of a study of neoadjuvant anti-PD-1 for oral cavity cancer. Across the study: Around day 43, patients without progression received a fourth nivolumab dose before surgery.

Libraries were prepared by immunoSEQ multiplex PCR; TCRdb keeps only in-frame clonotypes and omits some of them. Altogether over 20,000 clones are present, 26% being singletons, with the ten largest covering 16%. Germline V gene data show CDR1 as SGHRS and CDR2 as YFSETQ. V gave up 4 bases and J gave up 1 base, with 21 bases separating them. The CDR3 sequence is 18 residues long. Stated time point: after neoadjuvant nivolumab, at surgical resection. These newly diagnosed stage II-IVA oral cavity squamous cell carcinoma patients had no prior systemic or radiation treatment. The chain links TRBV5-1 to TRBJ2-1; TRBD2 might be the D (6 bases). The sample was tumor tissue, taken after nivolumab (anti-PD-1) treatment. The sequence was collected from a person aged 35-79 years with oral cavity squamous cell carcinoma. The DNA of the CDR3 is TGCGCCAGCAGCGGTACCCTTGGGGAGGAAGGGTCCTACAATGAGCAGTTCTTC. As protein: CASSGTLGEEGSYNEQFF.